These 24 T cell receptor beta chains came from one sample sequenced in a study of blood T cell repertoires in COVID-19. Data came from immunoSEQ multiplex PCR; TCRdb stores just in-frame clones and leaves some out. The sample lists about 99,000 clones, about 86% seen once, with approximately 3.3% in the top ten. What was sequenced was peripheral blood. All receptors come from a woman older than 75 with active or convalescent COVID-19.

This rearrangement joins TRBV7-3 to TRBJ1-1; D may be TRBD1 (5 bases). Germline CDR1 reads SGHTA; CDR2 reads FQGTGA. Trimming shortened V by 5 bases and J by 2 bases, and 9 bases separated the two germline ends. The CDR3 is 13 residues long. As DNA, the CDR3 is TGTGCCAGCAGCCCTGGGGCCAACACTGAAGCTTTCTTT. Translation: CASSPGANTEAFF. Combining the CDR3 with reference TRBV7-3 and TRBJ1-1 gives the whole variable domain GAGVSQTPSNKVTEKGKYVELRCDPISGHTALYWYRQSLGQGPEFLIYFQGTGAADDSGLPNDRFFAVRPEGSVSTLKIQRTERGDSAVYLCASSPGANTEAFFGQGTRLTVV.

The rearrangement joins TRBV28 to TRBJ2-3; TRBD2 might be the D (6 bases). CDR3 length: 14 residues. Trimming took 3 bases from V and 4 from J, leaving 11 bases between them. Germline CDR1 is MDHEN and CDR2 is SYDVKM. The CDR3 sequence: CASSFLGGADTQYF. DNA of the CDR3: TGTGCCAGCAGTTTTTTGGGAGGTGCAGATACGCAGTATTTT.

DNA for the CDR3: TGTGCCAGCAGCTTGTCGGGGGGCACAGATACGCAGTATTTT. Translated: CASSLSGGTDTQYF. V usage is TRBV5-4 and J usage is TRBJ2-3; TRBD2 might be the D (6 bases). Trimming pared 1 base from V and 1 base from J, leaving 7 bases between. This CDR3 region has 14 residues. Germline loops: CDR1 SGHNT, CDR2 YYREEE (reference sequence).

This rearrangement joins TRBV5-6 to TRBJ2-1, with 11 bases identical to TRBD2. The CDR3 has 19 amino acids. CDR1 SGHDT and CDR2 YYEEEE come from the germline V gene. V dropped 1 base and J dropped 8; count of bases not matched to a gene: 17. CDR3 region: CASSLRTSGYVFSSDEQFF. For the CDR3, the DNA is TGTGCCAGCAGCTTGAGGACTAGCGGGTATGTTTTTTCGTCGGATGAGCAGTTCTTC.

This clone appeared a few times. The chain links TRBV19 to TRBJ1-5; TRBD1 matches 12 bases. The CDR3 length is 19 residues. V gave up 2 bases and J gave up 2 bases; unmatched junction bases: 10. Germline assignment: CDR1 LNHDA and CDR2 SQIVND (reference sequence). The CDR3, as DNA: TGTGCCAGTAGTATAATAATTCGGGGGACAGGGGGCCGCAATCAGCCCCAGCATTTT. It is translated as CASSIIIRGTGGRNQPQHF.

This chain uses TRBV19 with TRBJ1-6; perhaps TRBD1 as D (5 bases). The germline V and J ends were trimmed by 3 bases and 3 bases, with 15 bases remaining between them. Germline CDR1 is LNHDA and CDR2 is SQIVND (reference sequence). This CDR3 is built from 17 residues. CDR3 residues: CASSIKPDSVYNSPLHF. In DNA, the CDR3 is TGTGCCAGTAGTATCAAACCCGACAGTGTCTATAATTCACCCCTCCACTTT.

The chain recombines TRBV30 with TRBJ2-1, with D possibly matching TRBD1 (5 bases). The CDR3 length is 9 residues. Between the trimmed V and J ends, which lost 5 bases and 12 bases, there was a span of 8 bases. Germline CDR1 GTSNPN, CDR2 SVGIG (reference sequence). DNA for the CDR3: TGTGCCTGGGGGGCTTCGCAGTTCTTC. The encoded protein is CAWGASQFF.

The J gene is TRBJ2-7, the V gene TRBV3-1 (or the pseudogene TRBV3-2); the match to TRBD1 covers 8 bases. Germline CDR1 reads LGHDT; CDR2 reads YNNKEL (reference sequence). The CDR3 is 16 residues long. J lost 5 bases, V lost 0 bases, and 9 bases had no gene match. DNA of the CDR3: TGTGCCAGCAGCCAAGAGCTTGGGACAGGACGGGACGAGCAGTACTTC. Its protein is CASSQELGTGRDEQYF.

The chain links TRBV6-5 to TRBJ1-2; 8 nucleotides match TRBD1. CDR3 length: 11 amino acids. Germline loops: CDR1 MNHEY, CDR2 SVGAGI. With 4 bases clipped from V and 8 bases from J, the junction kept 0 bases outside the gene matches. The CDR3: CASSSGGGYTF. As DNA, the CDR3 is TGTGCCAGCAGTTCAGGGGGCGGCTACACCTTC.

The chain is built from TRBV13 and TRBJ1-1; the D gene is possibly TRBD1 (5 bases). The V and J ends lost 1 base and 1 base respectively, with 16 bases between them. The germline CDR1 and CDR2 sequences are PRHDT and FYEKMQ (reference sequence). The CDR3 runs 17 residues. CDR3 sequence: CASSLVVGTGSNTEAFF. The CDR3 DNA reads as TGTGCCAGCAGCTTAGTGGTGGGCACAGGTTCGAACACTGAAGCTTTCTTT.

This chain joins TRBV6-5 and TRBJ2-1; TRBD2 is a possible D gene (6 bases). The CDR3 runs to 15 residues. Deletions cut 0 bases from V and 6 bases from J, with 12 bases between. CDR1 and CDR2 (germline): MNHEY, SVGAGI. CDR3 coding DNA: TGTGCCAGCAGTTACTCTTCGACTAGTAGCAATGAGCAGTTCTTC. Residues: CASSYSSTSSNEQFF.

V usage is TRBV27 and J usage is TRBJ2-7; 9 positions agree with TRBD1. J was trimmed by 3 bases and V by 5 bases; bases with no gene match: 14. Germline-derived CDR1 and CDR2 are MNHEY and SMNVEV (reference sequence). This CDR3 has 17 amino acids. CDR3 DNA: TGTGCCAGCAGTCCCCTAAAACAGGGGGCGCGGATCTACGAGCAGTACTTC. Translation: CASSPLKQGARIYEQYF.

V usage is TRBV18 and J usage is TRBJ1-1; 9 bases map to TRBD1. The CDR3 sequence is 13 residues long. From germline, CDR1 is KGHSH and CDR2 LQKENI. Losses at the gene ends were 8 bases for V and 2 bases for J; bases not matched to a gene: 3. CDR3 loop: CASGTGINTEAFF. CDR3 coding DNA: TGTGCCAGCGGGACAGGGATTAACACTGAAGCTTTCTTT.

The chain employs TRBV4-3 and TRBJ2-7; 7 positions match TRBD1. Germline CDR1 reads LGHNA; CDR2 reads YSLEER. The CDR3 runs to 15 residues. After removal of 3 bases from V and 3 bases from J, the junction contained 8 bases not matched to a gene. The CDR3 loop is CASSHVLGDSYEQYF. Here the CDR3 DNA reads TGCGCCAGCAGCCATGTCCTAGGGGACAGCTACGAGCAGTACTTC.

In this sample, this clone turned up a few times. The chain combines TRBV28 with TRBJ1-5; D not certain. CDR1 and CDR2 (germline): MDHEN, SYDVKM. Trimming took 6 bases from V and 6 from J, leaving 12 bases between them. The CDR3 runs to 13 residues. The CDR3 DNA sequence: TGTGCCAGCAGCCGTCGGAGGGTTCAGCCCCAGCATTTT. Residues: CASSRRRVQPQHF.

The genes are TRBV6-6 and TRBJ2-7; the D gene is possibly TRBD1 (6 bases). The CDR3 consists of 13 residues. Germline V gene data show CDR1 as MNHNY and CDR2 as SVGAGI (reference sequence). Trimming pared 7 bases from V and 1 base from J, leaving 11 bases between. CDR3 bases: TGTGCCAGCACCCAACAGGGTTCCTACGAGCAGTACTTC. Encoded protein: CASTQQGSYEQYF.

As DNA, the CDR3 is TGTGCCAGCAGCTACCCCTCTGACAGACCTAACTATGGCTACACCTTC. Its translation: CASSYPSDRPNYGYTF. V and J are TRBV7-8 and TRBJ1-2; TRBD1 might be the D (5 bases). The germline V and J ends were trimmed by 4 bases and 0 bases, with 15 bases remaining between them. This CDR3 contains 16 residues. The germline V gene encodes CDR1 SGHVS and CDR2 FQNEAQ.

This clone was found a few times. J is TRBJ2-1 and V is TRBV6-5; 7 bases fit TRBD2. The J segment lost 6 bases and the V segment lost 10 bases, leaving 15 bases of the junction unmatched. Germline V gene data show CDR1 as MNHEY and CDR2 as SVGAGI. There are 15 residues in the CDR3. The CDR3 protein is CAIHRGLAAFNEQFF. CDR3 coding DNA: TGTGCCATCCATCGGGGCCTAGCGGCCTTCAATGAGCAGTTCTTC.

This clone was seen a single time. V gene TRBV4-2 combines with J gene TRBJ1-4; D gene uncertain. The CDR3 totals 13 residues. Germline lookup yields CDR1 LGHNA and CDR2 YNFKEQ. V lost 1 base and J lost 7, with 7 bases in between. The CDR3 loop is CASSQGVGEKLFF. DNA for the CDR3: TGTGCCAGCAGCCAAGGAGTTGGTGAAAAACTGTTTTTT.

The V call is TRBV4-1, the J call TRBJ1-5; 10 bases agree with TRBD1. CDR1 and CDR2 (germline): MGHRA, YSYEKL. The CDR3 has 16 residues. V lost 1 base and J lost 5; bases outside the gene matches: 5. The CDR3 loop is CASSQATGGSYQPQHF. The CDR3 coding sequence is TGCGCCAGCAGCCAAGCGACAGGGGGCAGTTATCAGCCCCAGCATTTT.

V gene TRBV30 combines with J gene TRBJ1-5; D may be TRBD1 (6 bases). V was shortened by 5 bases and J by 3 bases, with 8 bases between the two germline ends. This CDR3 comprises 12 residues. CDR1 is GTSNPN and CDR2 is SVGIG in the germline V gene (reference sequence). The CDR3 bases are TGTGCCTGGGGACAGATCAATCAGCCCCAGCATTTT. Protein sequence: CAWGQINQPQHF.

This sequence joins TRBV12-3 or TRBV12-4 and TRBJ2-7; a possible D gene is TRBD1 (5 bases). V was shortened by 6 bases and J by 2 bases, with 11 bases between the two germline ends. The CDR3 has 13 residues. CDR3 sequence (DNA): TGTGCCAGCAGACCAGGGTTAACCTACGAGCAGTACTTC. Protein sequence: CASRPGLTYEQYF.

The chain recombines TRBV4-3 with TRBJ2-7, with D maybe TRBD2 (5 bases). Trimming removed 3 bases at V and 2 bases at J, with 8 bases between. The CDR3 totals 13 residues. Looked up from germline, CDR1 is LGHNA and CDR2 is YSLEER. The chain's CDR3 is CASSQAGTYEQYF. CDR3 nucleotide sequence: TGCGCCAGCAGCCAGGCCGGGACCTACGAGCAGTACTTC.

The rearrangement links TRBV5-4 to TRBJ1-5, with D unresolved. Germline V lookup: CDR1 SGHNT, CDR2 YYREEE (reference sequence). This CDR3 spans 13 amino acids. Trimming pared 4 bases from V and 0 bases from J, leaving 5 bases between. CDR3 coding DNA: TGTGCCAGCAGCGGCGGTAGCAATCAGCCCCAGCATTTT. Translating it yields CASSGGSNQPQHF.